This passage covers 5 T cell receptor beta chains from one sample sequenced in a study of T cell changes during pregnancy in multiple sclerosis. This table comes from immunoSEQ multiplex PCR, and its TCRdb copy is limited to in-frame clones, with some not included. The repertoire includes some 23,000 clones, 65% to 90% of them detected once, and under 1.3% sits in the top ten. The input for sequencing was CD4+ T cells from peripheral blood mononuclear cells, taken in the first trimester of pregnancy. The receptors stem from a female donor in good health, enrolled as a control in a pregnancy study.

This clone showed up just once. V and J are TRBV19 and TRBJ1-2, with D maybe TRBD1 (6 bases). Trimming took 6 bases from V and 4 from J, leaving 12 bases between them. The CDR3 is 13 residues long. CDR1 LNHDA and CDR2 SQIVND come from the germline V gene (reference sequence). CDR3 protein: CASSRDKLYGYTF. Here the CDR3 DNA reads TGTGCCAGTAGCCGGGACAAACTCTATGGCTACACCTTC.

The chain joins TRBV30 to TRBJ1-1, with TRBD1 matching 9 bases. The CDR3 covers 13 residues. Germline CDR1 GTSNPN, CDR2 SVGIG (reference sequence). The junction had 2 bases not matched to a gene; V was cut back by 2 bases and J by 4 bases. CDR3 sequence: CAWSPDRGTEAFF. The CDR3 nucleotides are TGTGCCTGGAGTCCGGACAGGGGCACTGAAGCTTTCTTT. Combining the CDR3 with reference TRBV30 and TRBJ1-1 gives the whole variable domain SQTIHQWPATLVQPVGSPLSLECTVEGTSNPNLYWYRQAAGRGLQLLFYSVGIGQISSEVPQNLSASRPQDRQFILSSKKLLLSDSGFYLCAWSPDRGTEAFFGQGTRLTVV.

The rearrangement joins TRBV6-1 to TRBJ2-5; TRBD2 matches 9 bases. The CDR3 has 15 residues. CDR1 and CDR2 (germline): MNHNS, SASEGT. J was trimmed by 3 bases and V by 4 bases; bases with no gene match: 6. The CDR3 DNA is TGTGCCAGCAGTGTTAGCGGGGGAGGGGAAGAGACCCAGTACTTC. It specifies CASSVSGGGEETQYF.

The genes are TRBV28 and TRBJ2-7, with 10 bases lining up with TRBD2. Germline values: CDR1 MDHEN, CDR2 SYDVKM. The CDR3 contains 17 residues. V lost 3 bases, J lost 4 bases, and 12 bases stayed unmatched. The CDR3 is CASSFYHLPSGSYEQYF. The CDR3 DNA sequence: TGTGCCAGCAGTTTTTACCACCTCCCTAGCGGGAGTTACGAGCAGTACTTC.

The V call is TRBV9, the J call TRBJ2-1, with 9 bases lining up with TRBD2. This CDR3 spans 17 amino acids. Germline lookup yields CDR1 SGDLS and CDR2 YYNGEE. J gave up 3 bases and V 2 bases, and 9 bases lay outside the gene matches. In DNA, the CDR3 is TGTGCCAGCAGCGTTTTAGCGGGGGTCCCCTTCTACAATGAGCAGTTCTTC. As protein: CASSVLAGVPFYNEQFF.